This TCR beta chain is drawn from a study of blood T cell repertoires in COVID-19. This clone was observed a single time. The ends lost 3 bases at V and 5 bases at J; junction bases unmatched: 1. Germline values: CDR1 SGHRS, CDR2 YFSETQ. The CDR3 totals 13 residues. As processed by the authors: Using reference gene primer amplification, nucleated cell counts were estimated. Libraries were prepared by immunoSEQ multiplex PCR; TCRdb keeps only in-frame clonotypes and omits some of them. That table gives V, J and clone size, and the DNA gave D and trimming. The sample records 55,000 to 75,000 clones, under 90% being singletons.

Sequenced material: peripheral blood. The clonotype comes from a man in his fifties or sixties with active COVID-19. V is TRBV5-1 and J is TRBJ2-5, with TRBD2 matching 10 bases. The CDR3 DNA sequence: TGCGCCAGCAGCTCTAGCGGGAGTGAGACCCAGTACTTC. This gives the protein CASSSSGSETQYF.